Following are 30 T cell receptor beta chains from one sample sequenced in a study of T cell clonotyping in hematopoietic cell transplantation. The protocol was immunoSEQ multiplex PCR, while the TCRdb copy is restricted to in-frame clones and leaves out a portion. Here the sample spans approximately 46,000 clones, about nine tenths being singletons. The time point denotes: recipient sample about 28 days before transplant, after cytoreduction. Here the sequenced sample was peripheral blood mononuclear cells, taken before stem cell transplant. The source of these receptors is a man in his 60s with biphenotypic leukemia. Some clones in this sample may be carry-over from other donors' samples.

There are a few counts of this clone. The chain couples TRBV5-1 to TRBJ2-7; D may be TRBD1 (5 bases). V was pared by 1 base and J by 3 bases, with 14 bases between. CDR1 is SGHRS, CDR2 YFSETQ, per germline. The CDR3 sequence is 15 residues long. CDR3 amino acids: CASSLKQGTNYEQYF. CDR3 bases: TGCGCCAGCAGCTTGAAGCAGGGAACAAACTACGAGCAGTACTTC. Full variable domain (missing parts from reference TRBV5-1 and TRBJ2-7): KAGVTQTPRYLIKTRGQQVTLSCSPISGHRSVSWYQQTPGQGLQFLFEYFSETQRNKGNFPGRFSGRQFSNSRSEMNVSTLELGDSALYLCASSLKQGTNYEQYFGPGTRLTVT.

For the CDR3, the DNA is TGTGCCAGCAGCTTGGAGGTGGGAGCCGGAGGAGATACGCAGTATTTT. It translates to CASSLEVGAGGDTQYF. The chain links TRBV5-5 to TRBJ2-3; possibly TRBD2 for D (5 bases). In germline, CDR1 is SGHKS, CDR2 YYEKEE (reference sequence). The germline V and J ends were trimmed by 0 bases and 5 bases, with 16 bases remaining between them. This CDR3 is built from 16 residues.

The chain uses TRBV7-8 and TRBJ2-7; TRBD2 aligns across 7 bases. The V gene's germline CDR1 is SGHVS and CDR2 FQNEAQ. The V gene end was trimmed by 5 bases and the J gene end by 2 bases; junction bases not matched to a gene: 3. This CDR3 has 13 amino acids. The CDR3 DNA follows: TGTGCCAGCAGCCGGACTAGTCCCTACGAGCAGTACTTC. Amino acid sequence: CASSRTSPYEQYF.

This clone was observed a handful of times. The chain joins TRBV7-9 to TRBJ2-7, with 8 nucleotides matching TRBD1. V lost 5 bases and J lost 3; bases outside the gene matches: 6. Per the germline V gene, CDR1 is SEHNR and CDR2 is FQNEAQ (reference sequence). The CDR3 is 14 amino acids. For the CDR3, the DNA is TGTGCCAGCAGCCACCGGGACAGGAACTACGAGCAGTACTTC. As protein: CASSHRDRNYEQYF.

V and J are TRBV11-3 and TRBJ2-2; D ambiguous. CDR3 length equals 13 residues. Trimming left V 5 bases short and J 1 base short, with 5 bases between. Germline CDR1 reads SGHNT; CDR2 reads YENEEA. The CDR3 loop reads CASSPGNTGELFF. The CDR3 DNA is TGTGCCAGCAGCCCGGGGAACACCGGGGAGCTGTTTTTT. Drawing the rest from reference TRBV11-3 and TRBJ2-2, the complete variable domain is EAGVVQSPRYKIIEKKQPVAFWCNPISGHNTLYWYLQNLGQGPELLIRYENEEAVDDSQLPKDRFSAERLKGVDSTLKIQPAELGDSAVYLCASSPGNTGELFFGEGSRLTVL.

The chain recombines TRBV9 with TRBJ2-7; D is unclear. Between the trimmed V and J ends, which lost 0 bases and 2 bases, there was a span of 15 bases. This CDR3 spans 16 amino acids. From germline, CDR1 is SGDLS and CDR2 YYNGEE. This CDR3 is CASSVAAYAPAYEQYF. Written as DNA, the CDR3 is TGTGCCAGCAGCGTAGCTGCCTACGCCCCCGCCTACGAGCAGTACTTC.

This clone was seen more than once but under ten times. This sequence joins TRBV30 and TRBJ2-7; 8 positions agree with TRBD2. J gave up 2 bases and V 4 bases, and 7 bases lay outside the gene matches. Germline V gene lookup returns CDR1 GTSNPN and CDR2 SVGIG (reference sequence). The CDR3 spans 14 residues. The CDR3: CAWTLGLAPYEQYF. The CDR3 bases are TGTGCCTGGACTCTCGGACTAGCCCCCTACGAGCAGTACTTC. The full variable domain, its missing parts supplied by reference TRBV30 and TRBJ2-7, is SQTIHQWPATLVQPVGSPLSLECTVEGTSNPNLYWYRQAAGRGLQLLFYSVGIGQISSEVPQNLSASRPQDRQFILSSKKLLLSDSGFYLCAWTLGLAPYEQYFGPGTRLTVT.

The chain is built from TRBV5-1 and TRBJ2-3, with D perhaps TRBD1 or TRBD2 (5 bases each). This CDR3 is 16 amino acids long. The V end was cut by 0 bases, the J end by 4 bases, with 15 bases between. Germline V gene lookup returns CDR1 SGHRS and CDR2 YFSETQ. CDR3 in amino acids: CASSLGWDGISDTQYF. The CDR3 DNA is TGCGCCAGCAGCTTGGGATGGGACGGGATATCAGATACGCAGTATTTT.

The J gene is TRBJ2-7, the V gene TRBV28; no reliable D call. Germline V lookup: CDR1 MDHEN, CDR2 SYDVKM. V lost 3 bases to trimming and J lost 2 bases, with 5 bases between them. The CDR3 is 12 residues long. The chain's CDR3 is CASSFSAYEQYF. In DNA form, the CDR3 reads TGTGCCAGCAGTTTTTCAGCCTACGAGCAGTACTTC.

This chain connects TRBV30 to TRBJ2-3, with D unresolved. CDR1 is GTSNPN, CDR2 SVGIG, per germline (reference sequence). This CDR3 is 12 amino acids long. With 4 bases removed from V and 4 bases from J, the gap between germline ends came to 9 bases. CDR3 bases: TGTGCCTGGACCGTAGGACCAGATACGCAGTATTTT. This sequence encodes CAWTVGPDTQYF.

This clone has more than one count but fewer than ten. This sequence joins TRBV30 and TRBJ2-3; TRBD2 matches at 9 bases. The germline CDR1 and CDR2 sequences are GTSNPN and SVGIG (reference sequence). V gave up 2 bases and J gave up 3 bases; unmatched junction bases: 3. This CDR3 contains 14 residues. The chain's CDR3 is CAWSKGLATDTQYF. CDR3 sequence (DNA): TGTGCCTGGAGTAAGGGACTAGCTACAGATACGCAGTATTTT.

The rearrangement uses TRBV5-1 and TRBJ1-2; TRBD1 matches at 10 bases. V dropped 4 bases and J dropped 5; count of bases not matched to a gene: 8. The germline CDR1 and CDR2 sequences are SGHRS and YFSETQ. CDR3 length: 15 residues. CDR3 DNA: TGCGCCAGCAGCGCAGGGACAGGGGCCGGTTATGGCTACACCTTC. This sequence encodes CASSAGTGAGYGYTF.

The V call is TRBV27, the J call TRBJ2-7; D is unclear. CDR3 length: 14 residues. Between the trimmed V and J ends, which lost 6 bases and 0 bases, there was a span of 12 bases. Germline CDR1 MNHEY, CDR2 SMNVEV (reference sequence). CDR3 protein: CASSYLPRSYEQYF. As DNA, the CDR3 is TGTGCCAGCAGCTACCTCCCCCGCTCCTACGAGCAGTACTTC.

DNA of the CDR3: TGCGCCAGCAGTCCGGTATTTCTAGCGGGAGAGAGTACGCAGTATTTT. Encoded protein: CASSPVFLAGESTQYF. V usage is TRBV5-1 and J usage is TRBJ2-3, with TRBD2 matching over 10 bases. There are 16 residues in the CDR3. The germline V gene encodes CDR1 SGHRS and CDR2 YFSETQ. V lost 5 bases, J lost 8 bases, and 14 bases stayed unmatched.

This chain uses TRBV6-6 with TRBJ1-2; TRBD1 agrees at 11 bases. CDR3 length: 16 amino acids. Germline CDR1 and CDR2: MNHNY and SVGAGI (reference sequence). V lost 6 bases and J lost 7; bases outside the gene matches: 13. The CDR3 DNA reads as TGTGCCAGCAGCCAGGGACAGGGGGTTGTATCGAGTGGCTACACCTTC. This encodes CASSQGQGVVSSGYTF.

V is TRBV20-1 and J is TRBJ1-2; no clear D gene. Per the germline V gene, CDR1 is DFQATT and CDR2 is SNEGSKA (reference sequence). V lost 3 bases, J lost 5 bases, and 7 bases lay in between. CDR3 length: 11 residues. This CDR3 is CSASAEYGYTF. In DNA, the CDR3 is TGCAGTGCTAGCGCGGAATATGGCTACACCTTC.

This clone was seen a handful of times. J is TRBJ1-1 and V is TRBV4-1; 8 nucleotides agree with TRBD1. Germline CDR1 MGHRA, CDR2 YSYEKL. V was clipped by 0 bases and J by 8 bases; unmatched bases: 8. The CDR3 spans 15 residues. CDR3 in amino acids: CASSQEGDRRYEAFF. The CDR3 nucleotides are TGCGCCAGCAGCCAAGAAGGGGACAGGAGGTACGAAGCTTTCTTT.

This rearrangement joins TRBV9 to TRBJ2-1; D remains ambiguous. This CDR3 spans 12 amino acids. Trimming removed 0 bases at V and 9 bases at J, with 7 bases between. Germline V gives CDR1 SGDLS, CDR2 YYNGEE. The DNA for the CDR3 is TGTGCCAGCAGCGTAGAAGTGGGTGAGCAGTTCTTC. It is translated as CASSVEVGEQFF. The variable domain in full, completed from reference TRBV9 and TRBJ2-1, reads DSGVTQTPKHLITATGQRVTLRCSPRSGDLSVYWYQQSLDQGLQFLIQYYNGEERAKGNILERFSAQQFPDLHSELNLSSLELGDSALYFCASSVEVGEQFFGPGTRLTVL.

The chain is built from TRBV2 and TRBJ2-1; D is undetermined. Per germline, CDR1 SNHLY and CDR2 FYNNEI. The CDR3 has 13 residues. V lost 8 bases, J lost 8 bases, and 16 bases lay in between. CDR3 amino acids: CASAPTPTDEQFF. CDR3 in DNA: TGTGCCAGCGCCCCGACCCCGACTGATGAGCAGTTCTTC.

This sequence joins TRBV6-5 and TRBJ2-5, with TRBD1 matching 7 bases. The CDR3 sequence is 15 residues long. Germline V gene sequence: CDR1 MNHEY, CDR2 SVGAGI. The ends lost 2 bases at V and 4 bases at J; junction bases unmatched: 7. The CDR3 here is CASSYTQGVAETQYF. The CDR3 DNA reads TGTGCCAGCAGTTACACCCAGGGGGTGGCAGAGACCCAGTACTTC.

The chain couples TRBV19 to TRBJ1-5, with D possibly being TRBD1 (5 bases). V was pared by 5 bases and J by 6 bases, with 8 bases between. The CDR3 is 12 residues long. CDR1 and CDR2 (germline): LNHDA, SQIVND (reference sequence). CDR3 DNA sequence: TGTGCCAGTAGTCGGGGCAGTCAGCCCCAGCATTTT. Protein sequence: CASSRGSQPQHF.

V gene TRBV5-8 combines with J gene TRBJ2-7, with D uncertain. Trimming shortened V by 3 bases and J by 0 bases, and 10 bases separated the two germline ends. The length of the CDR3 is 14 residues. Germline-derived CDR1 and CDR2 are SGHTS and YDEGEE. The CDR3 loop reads CASSSSGDSYEQYF. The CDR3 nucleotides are TGTGCCAGCAGCTCATCAGGAGACTCCTACGAGCAGTACTTC.

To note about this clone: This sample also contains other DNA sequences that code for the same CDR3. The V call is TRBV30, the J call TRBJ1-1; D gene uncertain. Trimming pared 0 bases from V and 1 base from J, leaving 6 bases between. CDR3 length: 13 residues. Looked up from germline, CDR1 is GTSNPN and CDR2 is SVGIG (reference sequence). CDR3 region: CAWSVLRNTEAFF. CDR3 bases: TGTGCCTGGAGTGTACTGAGGAACACTGAAGCTTTCTTT.

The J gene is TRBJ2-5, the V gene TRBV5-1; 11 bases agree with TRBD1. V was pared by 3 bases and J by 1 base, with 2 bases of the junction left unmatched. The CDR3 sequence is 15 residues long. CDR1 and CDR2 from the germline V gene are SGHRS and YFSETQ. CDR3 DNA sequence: TGCGCCAGCAGCTCCGGGACAGGGGGCCAAGAGACCCAGTACTTC. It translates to CASSSGTGGQETQYF.

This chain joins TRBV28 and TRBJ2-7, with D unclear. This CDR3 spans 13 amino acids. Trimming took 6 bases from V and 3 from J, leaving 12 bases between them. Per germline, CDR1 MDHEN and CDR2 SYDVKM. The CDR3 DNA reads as TGTGCCAGCAGACCCCCGGATTACTACGAGCAGTACTTC. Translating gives CASRPPDYYEQYF.

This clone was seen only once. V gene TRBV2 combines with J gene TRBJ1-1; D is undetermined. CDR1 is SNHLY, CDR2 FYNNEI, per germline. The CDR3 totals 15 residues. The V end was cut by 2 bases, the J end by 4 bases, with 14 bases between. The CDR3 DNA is TGTGCCAGCAGTGAAAGGGCGGCTTGGGCCACTGAAGCTTTCTTT. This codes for CASSERAAWATEAFF.

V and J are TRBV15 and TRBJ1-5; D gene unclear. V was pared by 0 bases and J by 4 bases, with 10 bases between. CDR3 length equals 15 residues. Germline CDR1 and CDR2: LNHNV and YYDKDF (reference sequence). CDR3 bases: TGTGCCACCAGCAGAGATTATACCGGGAATCAGCCCCAGCATTTT. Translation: CATSRDYTGNQPQHF.

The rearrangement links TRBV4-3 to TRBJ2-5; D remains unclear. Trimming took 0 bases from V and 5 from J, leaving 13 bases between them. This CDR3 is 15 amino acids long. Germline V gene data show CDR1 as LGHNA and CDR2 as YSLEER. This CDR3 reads CASSQDPGPRETQYF. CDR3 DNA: TGCGCCAGCAGCCAAGATCCAGGACCGAGGGAGACCCAGTACTTC.

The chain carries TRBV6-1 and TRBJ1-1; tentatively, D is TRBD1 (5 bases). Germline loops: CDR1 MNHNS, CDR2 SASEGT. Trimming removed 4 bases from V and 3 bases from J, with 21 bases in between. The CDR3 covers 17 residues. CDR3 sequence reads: CASSAVGGPSYDTEAFF. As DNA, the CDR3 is TGTGCCAGCAGTGCGGTGGGGGGTCCCTCCTACGACACTGAAGCTTTCTTT.

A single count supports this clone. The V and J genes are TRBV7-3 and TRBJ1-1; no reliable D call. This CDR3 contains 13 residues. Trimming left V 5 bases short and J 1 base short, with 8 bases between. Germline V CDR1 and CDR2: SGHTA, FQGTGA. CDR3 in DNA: TGTGCCAGCAGCAGTACCCCGAACACTGAAGCTTTCTTT. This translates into CASSSTPNTEAFF.